Shown below are 18 T cell receptor beta chains from a single sample sequenced in a study of glioma-infiltrating T cells. TCR alpha and beta CDR3 regions were amplified from RNA using iRepertoire nested multiplex PCR. TCRdb processed the multiplex PCR reads anew with MiXCR; each CDR3 protein has one entry. The table has over 100,000 distinct CDR3 sequences, less than 30% seen once; the top ten hold 35%. Sequences were obtained from glioma tissue, nonneoplastic brain tissue, or PBMCs (not recorded which). These receptors all stem from a human donor with low-grade glioma or glioblastoma, undergoing nonglioma brain surgery, or in good health (not recorded which).

This clonotype was counted ten times or more. This chain connects TRBV7-9 to TRBJ1-5; D is possibly TRBD1 (6 bases). Deletions cut 5 bases from V and 6 bases from J, with 14 bases between. The CDR3 runs to 14 residues. The germline gives CDR1 SEHNR, CDR2 FQNEAQ (reference sequence). The CDR3 coding sequence is TGTGCCAGCAGCCTACAGGGTTGGAGTCAGCCCCAGCATTTT. Protein: CASSLQGWSQPQHF.

This clonotype was detected only once. The V gene is TRBV4-1, the J gene TRBJ2-7, with 10 bases aligning to TRBD2. This CDR3 comprises 19 residues. Per the germline V gene, CDR1 is MGHRA and CDR2 is YSYEKL. V lost 2 bases and J lost 5; bases outside the gene matches: 18. The CDR3 bases are TGCGCCAGCAGCCAAAGTCTCCTAGCGGGGGAGGTTAGGTTGGACGAGCAGTACTTC. Its protein product is CASSQSLLAGEVRLDEQYF.

This clonotype showed up just a few times. A single base separates this from a much larger clone, so it may be a read error. This sequence joins TRBV5-1 and TRBJ1-1, with D uncertain. The germline gives CDR1 SGHRS, CDR2 YFSETQ. There are 17 residues in the CDR3. V was pared by 0 bases and J by 0 bases, with 15 bases between. The DNA for the CDR3 is TGCGCCAGCAGCTTGGTGTTTGATCGCCACATGAACACTGAAGCTTTCTTT. Protein sequence: CASSLVFDRHMNTEAFF.

As for this clonotype: It may be a read error: a sequence one base away is much more abundant. The V call is TRBV4-1, the J call TRBJ2-7, with D unclear. This CDR3 has 14 amino acids. Germline V CDR1 and CDR2: MGHRA, YSYEKL. The ends were cut back, 7 bases at V and 0 bases at J, with 13 bases in the middle. The CDR3 nucleotides are TGCGCCAGCATCCTCGAAAGGTACTCCTACGAGCAGTACTTC. Its protein product is CASILERYSYEQYF.

This clonotype has a count of ten or more. V is TRBV25-1 and J is TRBJ2-2; D gene uncertain. V lost 8 bases and J lost 4, with 5 bases in between. Germline CDR1 and CDR2: MGHDK and SYGVNS. The CDR3 length is 11 residues. The CDR3 spells CASRTTGELFF. The CDR3 DNA follows: TGTGCCAGCCGAACCACCGGGGAGCTGTTTTTT.

This clonotype was counted many times. This chain uses TRBV11-2 with TRBJ1-2; tentative D call: TRBD1 (5 bases). This CDR3 contains 15 residues. Trimming took off 1 base at V and 2 bases at J, with 11 bases between the two ends. The germline gives CDR1 SGHAT, CDR2 FQNNGV. The CDR3 DNA reads TGTGCCAGCAGCTTAGCAGGAGGGGTAAACTATGGCTACACCTTC. Translation gives CASSLAGGVNYGYTF.

This clonotype was detected only a few times. The V gene is TRBV4-1, the J gene TRBJ2-7, with a possible D match to TRBD1 (6 bases). This CDR3 is built from 17 residues. V lost 1 base to trimming and J lost 5 bases, with 21 bases between them. CDR1 is MGHRA, CDR2 YSYEKL, per germline. CDR3 coding DNA: TGCGCCAGCAGCCAAGGACCGGCCGCAGGGGCTGGGGACGAGCAGTACTTC. This codes for CASSQGPAAGAGDEQYF.

Comment on this clonotype: A much more abundant neighbour one base away suggests this may be a read error. The chain couples TRBV5-4 to TRBJ1-2; D is undetermined. Germline-derived CDR1 and CDR2 are SGHNT and YYREEE (reference sequence). The CDR3 length is 11 residues. The CDR3 sequence is CASSSNYDYTF. In DNA, the CDR3 is TGTGCCAGCAGCTCCAACTATGACTACACCTTC.

The chain is built from TRBV4-1 and TRBJ2-6; TRBD1 agrees at 7 bases. The V segment lost 0 bases and the J segment 0 bases; nucleotides outside the gene matches: 2. The CDR3 sequence is 17 residues long. Germline V gene data show CDR1 as MGHRA and CDR2 as YSYEKL. This CDR3 reads CASSQERTGSGANVLTF. The CDR3 region has the DNA TGCGCCAGCAGCCAAGAAAGGACAGGCTCTGGGGCCAACGTCCTGACTTTC.

The chain recombines TRBV10-2 with TRBJ2-1; D is uncertain. CDR3 length equals 13 residues. Germline-derived CDR1 and CDR2 are WSHSY and SAAADI. Trimming took 6 bases from V and 10 from J, leaving 16 bases between them. The CDR3 region is CASRNPGTREQFF. CDR3 nucleotide sequence: TGCGCCAGCAGAAACCCGGGTACCCGAGAGCAGTTCTTC.

At least ten counts were recorded for this clonotype. The chain combines TRBV2 with TRBJ1-3; D remains unclear. Trimming shortened V by 8 bases and J by 7 bases, and 6 bases separated the two germline ends. The CDR3 spans 10 residues. Germline CDR1 is SNHLY and CDR2 is FYNNEI. The CDR3 coding sequence is TGTGCCAGCGACCAGAACACCATATATTTT. Its translation is CASDQNTIYF.

V is TRBV2 and J is TRBJ2-3; D call uncertain. In germline, CDR1 is SNHLY, CDR2 FYNNEI. Deletions cut 8 bases from V and 1 base from J, with 16 bases between. This CDR3 has 15 residues. Here the CDR3 reads CASGRTVGGTDTQYF. CDR3 DNA sequence: TGTGCCAGCGGCCGGACCGTCGGTGGCACAGATACGCAGTATTTT.

This clonotype was counted many times. The chain carries TRBV18 and TRBJ1-2; tentative D call: TRBD1 (5 bases). Between the trimmed V and J ends, which lost 4 bases and 4 bases, there was a span of 19 bases. This CDR3 is built from 16 residues. Germline CDR1 and CDR2: KGHSH and LQKENI. CDR3 bases: TGTGCCAGCTCACGGGTTGGGGCAGGGAGCAGCTATGGCTACACCTTC. Protein product: CASSRVGAGSSYGYTF.

V usage is TRBV5-6 and J usage is TRBJ2-7; TRBD2 matches 12 bases. Germline CDR1 reads SGHDT; CDR2 reads YYEEEE. The V gene end was trimmed by 3 bases and the J gene end by 6 bases; junction bases not matched to a gene: 4. The CDR3 totals 14 residues. CDR3 sequence reads: CASSYLAGGPEQYF. The CDR3 bases are TGTGCCAGCAGCTATCTAGCGGGGGGGCCCGAGCAGTACTTC.

The chain employs TRBV29-1 and TRBJ2-7; D is unclear. CDR1 SQVTM and CDR2 ANQGSEA come from the germline V gene. V was shortened by 4 bases and J by 3 bases, with 16 bases between the two germline ends. This CDR3 is built from 14 residues. CDR3 sequence (DNA): TGCAGCGTTGTAGTCCGGACCATCATCTACGAGCAGTACTTC. Translated, it gives CSVVVRTIIYEQYF.

The sample holds many counts of this clonotype. V usage is TRBV20-1 and J usage is TRBJ2-5; perhaps TRBD1 as D (7 bases). V lost 5 bases and J lost 5, with 18 bases in between. CDR1 and CDR2 (germline): DFQATT, SNEGSKA (reference sequence). CDR3 size: 14 residues. CDR3 protein: CSAFRQGRGETQYF. CDR3 sequence (DNA): TGCAGTGCTTTCCGACAGGGTCGGGGGGAGACCCAGTACTTC.

This clonotype was detected many times. The V gene is TRBV7-9, the J gene TRBJ2-6; tentatively, D is TRBD1 (6 bases). The germline V gene encodes CDR1 SEHNR and CDR2 FQNEAQ (reference sequence). This CDR3 is 16 amino acids long. The V end was cut by 4 bases, the J end by 2 bases, with 12 bases between. This CDR3 reads CASSSITGPGANVLTF. DNA for the CDR3: TGTGCCAGCAGCTCTATTACAGGGCCTGGGGCCAACGTCCTGACTTTC.

This clonotype was counted many times. V is TRBV20-1 and J is TRBJ1-5; D call uncertain. Germline V gene lookup returns CDR1 DFQATT and CDR2 SNEGSKA (reference sequence). CDR3 length: 14 amino acids. Trimming pared 1 base from V and 4 bases from J, leaving 11 bases between. The CDR3 protein is CSARAGSRNQPQHF. Written as DNA, the CDR3 is TGCAGTGCTAGAGCGGGATCTAGGAATCAGCCCCAGCATTTT.